Each of the 4 T cell receptor beta chains below was sequenced from the same sample in a study of blood T cell repertoires in COVID-19. Assay used: immunoSEQ multiplex PCR; TCRdb lists only in-frame clones, some missing. The repertoire includes 300,000 to 500,000 clones, approximately 88% of them detected once, and approximately 0.96% sits in the top ten. What was sequenced was PBMCs or T cells enriched from blood (not recorded which). The receptors originated from a woman aged 30 to 39 with acute COVID-19.

This sequence joins TRBV6-5 and TRBJ2-7; D is possibly TRBD2 (5 bases). Trimming shortened V by 0 bases and J by 3 bases, and 9 bases separated the two germline ends. This CDR3 is built from 14 residues. CDR1 is MNHEY, CDR2 SVGAGI, per germline. The CDR3: CASSYSNRGYEQYF. The CDR3 DNA follows: TGTGCCAGCAGTTACTCGAACCGGGGCTACGAGCAGTACTTC.

This clone has a single count. The chain employs TRBV13 and TRBJ2-7; 9 nucleotides align to TRBD2. V lost 3 bases and J lost 2; bases outside the gene matches: 8. Germline CDR1 and CDR2: PRHDT and FYEKMQ (reference sequence). The CDR3 runs to 16 residues. CDR3 sequence (DNA): TGTGCCAGCAGCTTTGGGGCTAGCGGGACAACCTACGAGCAGTACTTC. Translated: CASSFGASGTTYEQYF.

This rearrangement joins TRBV11-3 to TRBJ2-7; 7 nucleotides agree with TRBD1. V lost 5 bases, J lost 4 bases, and 11 bases stayed unmatched. Germline lookup yields CDR1 SGHNT and CDR2 YENEEA. There are 15 residues in the CDR3. The CDR3 DNA sequence: TGTGCCAGCAGCAAAGACGGGACAGCTACTTACGAGCAGTACTTC. It specifies CASSKDGTATYEQYF.

The V gene is TRBV2, the J gene TRBJ1-3, with D tentatively TRBD1 (5 bases). The CDR3 is made up of 15 amino acids. V shed 6 bases and J shed 6 bases, with 18 bases lying between them. CDR1 and CDR2 from the germline V gene are SNHLY and FYNNEI. CDR3 nucleotides: TGTGCCAGCAGCCGCGGGGGGGTCTTTACAAACACCATATATTTT. As protein: CASSRGGVFTNTIYF. Together with reference TRBV2 and TRBJ1-3, the CDR3 gives the full variable domain: EPEVTQTPSHQVTQMGQEVILRCVPISNHLYFYWYRQILGQKVEFLVSFYNNEISEKSEIFDDQFSVERPDGSNFTLKIRSTKLEDSAMYFCASSRGGVFTNTIYFGEGSWLTVV.